This TCR beta chain comes out of a study of graft-versus-host responses after intestinal transplantation. Study-wide background: Anti-thymocyte globulin induction, then tacrolimus and steroids for approximately 3 years, went to all recipients.

The table came from immunoSEQ multiplex PCR; TCRdb's copy has only in-frame clones and leaves some out. The table records over 55,000 clones, around 82% of them present only once. To note about this clone: Antigen: not known.

V lost 7 bases and J lost 10, with 14 bases in between. CDR3 size: 12 residues. The V gene's germline CDR1 is MDHEN and CDR2 SYDVKM. Overall study results and limits: Marrow from the recipient contained GvH clones, some of which had appeared first in ileum or blood.

Here the sequenced sample was unstimulated CD4+ T cells sorted from spleen or lymph node cells, taken before transplant. This clonotype originated in a human donor who was the organ donor for an intestinal transplant. The chain links TRBV28 to TRBJ2-1; tentative D call: TRBD1 (6 bases). For the CDR3, the DNA is TGTGCCAGCACTCTTCCCCAGGGGGAGCAGTTCTTC. As protein: CASTLPQGEQFF.